This record covers a single TCR beta chain. Its cognate antigen is unknown. This specimen comes from a study of shared clonotypes between healthy human individuals. Libraries were prepared by immunoSEQ multiplex PCR; TCRdb keeps only in-frame clonotypes and omits some of them. The table lists under 2.5 million clones, less than 95% of them singletons. With 6 bases removed from V and 2 bases from J, the gap between germline ends came to 16 bases. The CDR3 has 15 residues. Germline CDR1 SEHNR, CDR2 FQNEAQ (reference sequence). From CD4+ cells came CD45RA+ naive and CD45RA-negative memory subsets. Study observations and caveats: Sampling involved blood alone; tissue repertoires likely differ. A reduction in generation probabilities was seen for non-shared clonotypes relative to those shared by all four donors. Sorted-subset sequencing was shown by rarefaction to be incomplete despite large depth.

The rearrangement joins TRBV7-9 to TRBJ2-5; D gene uncertain. Sequencing was performed on naive CD4+ T cells from PBMCs. The subset is: CD45RA+ positively selected. The sequence came from a man aged 18 to 30 in good health. Some clones in this sample may be carry-over from other donors' samples. The CDR3 is CASSPGRTLQETQYF. The CDR3 bases are TGTGCCAGCAGTCCCGGGCGGACCCTACAAGAGACCCAGTACTTC.